These 27 T cell receptor beta chains came from one sample sequenced in a study of glioma-infiltrating T cells after dendritic cell vaccination. Measured with immunoSEQ multiplex PCR; TCRdb has only the in-frame clones, and not every one. The table shows about 64,000 clones, with 82% occurring only once. The source material was blood, sampled before dendritic cell vaccination. The receptors stem from a human donor with glioblastoma.

The rearrangement uses TRBV7-9 and TRBJ2-2; weak D call: TRBD1 (5 bases). The V and J ends lost 4 bases and 3 bases respectively, with 15 bases between them. This CDR3 contains 16 residues. The germline V gene has CDR1 SEHNR and CDR2 FQNEAQ (reference sequence). As DNA, the CDR3 is TGTGCCAGCAGCTCCATCCGACCCAGGGACACCGGGGAGCTGTTTTTT. This codes for CASSSIRPRDTGELFF.

J is TRBJ1-5 and V is TRBV4-1; 8 positions agree with TRBD1. The CDR3 runs 17 residues. Germline V gene data show CDR1 as MGHRA and CDR2 as YSYEKL. The V gene end was trimmed by 2 bases and the J gene end by 6 bases; junction bases not matched to a gene: 12. The CDR3 region is CASSQQWTGQMGQPQHF. The CDR3 nucleotides are TGCGCCAGCAGCCAACAATGGACAGGGCAAATGGGTCAGCCCCAGCATTTT.

The rearrangement joins TRBV28 to TRBJ2-7; TRBD2 agrees at 9 bases. V trimming: 6 bases; J trimming: 4 bases; junction bases outside the gene matches: 22. Per germline, CDR1 MDHEN and CDR2 SYDVKM. The CDR3 has 19 amino acids. This CDR3 is CASRPRGEFARRGGYEQYF. The CDR3 region has the DNA TGTGCCAGCAGACCCCGGGGTGAGTTTGCCCGGCGGGGGGGGTACGAGCAGTACTTC.

Concerning this clone: Compared with germline, one end of the junction differs, possibly owing to a read error. The chain carries TRBV28 and TRBJ2-1, with D perhaps TRBD1 (5 bases). The CDR3 loop spans 12 amino acids. Germline CDR1 is MDHEN and CDR2 is SYDVKM. The CDR3 here is CVSKQVNNEQFF. The CDR3 nucleotides read TGTGTCAGCAAACAGGTCAACAATGAGCAGTTCTTC.

This chain links TRBV11-3 with TRBJ2-3, with D maybe TRBD1 (6 bases). V was pared by 5 bases and J by 2 bases, with 8 bases between. Germline CDR1 is SGHNT and CDR2 is YENEEA. The CDR3 consists of 13 residues. The CDR3 loop is CASSGQTTDTQYF. The DNA of the CDR3 is TGTGCCAGCAGCGGACAGACCACAGATACGCAGTATTTT. The entire variable domain, with the rest obtained from reference TRBV11-3 and TRBJ2-3, is as follows: EAGVVQSPRYKIIEKKQPVAFWCNPISGHNTLYWYLQNLGQGPELLIRYENEEAVDDSQLPKDRFSAERLKGVDSTLKIQPAELGDSAVYLCASSGQTTDTQYFGPGTRLTVL.

This rearrangement joins TRBV30 to TRBJ2-5; 10 bases line up with TRBD2. V shed 3 bases, J shed 2 bases, and the junction held 3 bases outside the gene matches. The CDR3 length is 14 residues. Germline V gene sequence: CDR1 GTSNPN, CDR2 SVGIG (reference sequence). Written as DNA, the CDR3 is TGTGCCTGGAGCATACTAGCGGGACAAGAGACCCAGTACTTC. Translated: CAWSILAGQETQYF.

This clone was counted a few times. The chain carries TRBV4-1 and TRBJ1-2, with D maybe TRBD1 (6 bases). From germline, CDR1 is MGHRA and CDR2 YSYEKL. The CDR3 is 14 residues long. Trimming took 2 bases from V and 2 from J, leaving 9 bases between them. CDR3 DNA: TGCGCCAGCAGCCAACCCACAGGGAACTATGGCTACACCTTC. Amino acids: CASSQPTGNYGYTF.

The chain combines TRBV10-3 with TRBJ2-7; the match to TRBD1 covers 7 bases. Unmatched junction bases numbered 5, after V lost 10 bases and J lost 2 bases. Germline V lookup: CDR1 ENHRY, CDR2 SYGVKD. The CDR3 covers 12 residues. CDR3 coding DNA: TGTGCCAGTAGGGGACAGACCTACGAGCAGTACTTC. It translates to CASRGQTYEQYF.

The V and J genes are TRBV27 and TRBJ2-1; TRBD2 might be the D (5 bases). V was shortened by 5 bases and J by 2 bases, with 7 bases between the two germline ends. The length of the CDR3 is 13 residues. Germline values: CDR1 MNHEY, CDR2 SMNVEV (reference sequence). CDR3 DNA sequence: TGTGCCAGCAGTCGGGGTCCCTACAATGAGCAGTTCTTC. Residues: CASSRGPYNEQFF.

J is TRBJ1-6 and V is TRBV13; D perhaps matches TRBD1 (5 bases). Germline CDR1 PRHDT, CDR2 FYEKMQ (reference sequence). The ends were cut back, 6 bases at V and 7 bases at J, with 16 bases in the middle. The length of the CDR3 is 15 residues. The CDR3 sequence is CASRPPRAGNSPLHF. The CDR3 coding sequence is TGTGCCAGCAGGCCCCCCAGGGCGGGGAATTCACCCCTCCACTTT.

The CDR3 nucleotides are TGCGCCAGCAGCGCGCGACAGGGGGGGAACACCGGGGAGCTGTTTTTT. It translates to CASSARQGGNTGELFF. V and J are TRBV5-1 and TRBJ2-2, with 9 nucleotides matching TRBD1. Germline loops: CDR1 SGHRS, CDR2 YFSETQ. The CDR3 is 16 amino acids. J gave up 1 base and V 4 bases, and 5 bases lay outside the gene matches.

CDR3 coding DNA: TGTGCCAGCAGCTCCGGATCCTCGGGGGAGCAGTACTTC. Its translation is CASSSGSSGEQYF. The V gene is TRBV7-9, the J gene TRBJ2-7, with D perhaps TRBD2 (5 bases). The V end was cut by 4 bases, the J end by 7 bases, with 14 bases between. Germline-derived CDR1 and CDR2 are SEHNR and FQNEAQ (reference sequence). The CDR3 runs 13 residues.

The chain has TRBV2 and TRBJ1-4, with 7 bases matching TRBD1. J was trimmed by 10 bases and V by 4 bases; bases with no gene match: 12. The germline CDR1 and CDR2 sequences are SNHLY and FYNNEI. This CDR3 has 15 amino acids. In DNA, the CDR3 is TGTGCCAGCAGTGGTATCCGGGACAGACCCGTAAAACTGTTTTTT. This gives the protein CASSGIRDRPVKLFF.

This clone has only a few counts. The rearrangement uses TRBV4-1 and TRBJ1-2; no clear D gene. Trimming removed 3 bases at V and 2 bases at J, with 16 bases between. CDR1 MGHRA and CDR2 YSYEKL come from the germline V gene. The length of the CDR3 is 16 residues. The CDR3 DNA sequence: TGCGCCAGCAGCCAGCGGGCCGCCGGACGGAACTATGGCTACACCTTC. It encodes CASSQRAAGRNYGYTF.

The chain recombines TRBV6-6 with TRBJ1-6, with 10 bases lining up with TRBD1. Trimming removed 7 bases from V and 4 bases from J; junction bases left unmatched: 7. Germline V gives CDR1 MNHNY, CDR2 SVGAGI (reference sequence). This CDR3 spans 16 amino acids. CDR3 protein: CASTEGQGRYNSPLHF. The CDR3 DNA sequence: TGTGCCAGCACAGAGGGACAGGGGCGATATAATTCACCCCTCCACTTT.

This sequence joins TRBV5-1 and TRBJ2-5; D not certain. V was clipped by 1 base and J by 1 base, with 2 bases between them. CDR1 is SGHRS, CDR2 YFSETQ, per germline. This CDR3 is 12 amino acids long. The CDR3 loop reads CASSLLQETQYF. As DNA, the CDR3 is TGCGCCAGCAGCTTGCTCCAAGAGACCCAGTACTTC.

The chain employs TRBV6-5 and TRBJ2-7; TRBD1 aligns across 7 bases. The CDR3 runs to 15 residues. V was clipped by 6 bases and J by 7 bases; unmatched bases: 15. Germline V lookup: CDR1 MNHEY, CDR2 SVGAGI. CDR3 bases: TGTGCCAGCAGGAGGACCGGGACAGTCGTTCTAGAGCAGTACTTC. It translates to CASRRTGTVVLEQYF.

The chain links TRBV21-1 to TRBJ2-1; TRBD1 is the table's D call and was not checked against the DNA. TRBV21-1 is a pseudogene. The CDR3 extends over 16 amino acids. CDR3 DNA sequence: TGTGCCAGCAGCGCTCGGGACAGGATTGGGAACAATGAGCAGTTCTTC. Its translation: CASSARDRIGNNEQFF.

This chain links TRBV10-3 with TRBJ1-3; tentatively, D is TRBD1 (5 bases). V lost 2 bases and J 0 bases, leaving 11 bases between the germline ends. Germline V lookup: CDR1 ENHRY, CDR2 SYGVKD. The CDR3 loop spans 16 amino acids. The CDR3 coding sequence is TGTGCCATCAGTGAGGACCTCGGGGGCTCTGGAAACACCATATATTTT. Protein product: CAISEDLGGSGNTIYF.

This chain uses TRBV5-4 with TRBJ2-7, with 7 bases fitting TRBD2. The junction had 2 bases not matched to a gene; V was cut back by 0 bases and J by 5 bases. CDR3 length: 13 residues. CDR1 and CDR2 (germline): SGHNT, YYREEE (reference sequence). The CDR3 nucleotides are TGTGCCAGCAGCTTGGAACTAGCGAACGAGCAGTACTTC. As protein: CASSLELANEQYF.

Only a few counts were recorded for this clone. J is TRBJ1-3 and V is TRBV29-1; 8 nucleotides agree with TRBD1. The CDR3 contains 14 residues. V shed 7 bases, J shed 1 base, and the junction held 6 bases outside the gene matches. Germline V lookup: CDR1 SQVTM, CDR2 ANQGSEA. CDR3 protein: CSAGQGMSGNTIYF. The CDR3 nucleotides read TGCAGCGCCGGACAGGGAATGTCTGGAAACACCATATATTTT.

In this sample, this clone turned up a few times. The chain is built from TRBV5-1 and TRBJ2-2, with D unresolved. This CDR3 has 15 amino acids. V lost 3 bases to trimming and J lost 7 bases, with 16 bases between them. Per germline, CDR1 SGHRS and CDR2 YFSETQ. The CDR3 is CASSSSVGDNGELFF. The CDR3 DNA sequence: TGCGCCAGCAGCTCCTCGGTCGGTGATAACGGGGAGCTGTTTTTT.

The CDR3: CASSPQARTSGSTDTQYF. For the CDR3, the DNA is TGCGCCAGCAGCCCCCAGGCGAGGACTAGCGGTAGCACAGATACGCAGTATTTT. The rearrangement uses TRBV5-1 and TRBJ2-3; 10 bases line up with TRBD2. V shed 4 bases, J shed 0 bases, and the junction held 11 bases outside the gene matches. The CDR3 spans 18 residues. The germline V gene encodes CDR1 SGHRS and CDR2 YFSETQ.

In its sample, this clone was seen a few times. The V call is TRBV7-6, the J call TRBJ2-7, with 7 bases that match TRBD2. Germline V gene lookup returns CDR1 SGHVS and CDR2 FNYEAQ. This CDR3 region has 16 residues. Losses at the gene ends were 2 bases for V and 0 bases for J; bases not matched to a gene: 7. The CDR3 region is CASSLLKTSLSYEQYF. The DNA for the CDR3 is TGTGCCAGCAGCTTACTGAAGACTAGCCTCTCCTACGAGCAGTACTTC.

J is TRBJ2-5 and V is TRBV4-1, with D possibly matching TRBD2 (5 bases). In germline, CDR1 is MGHRA, CDR2 YSYEKL. CDR3 length: 13 residues. Trimming removed 0 bases at V and 5 bases at J, with 7 bases between. CDR3 amino acids: CASSQDWRETQYF. The DNA of the CDR3 is TGCGCCAGCAGCCAAGACTGGAGGGAGACCCAGTACTTC.

The V call is TRBV7-8, the J call TRBJ2-7; 8 nucleotides line up with TRBD1. V dropped 5 bases and J dropped 1; count of bases not matched to a gene: 13. This CDR3 spans 17 amino acids. Germline loops: CDR1 SGHVS, CDR2 FQNEAQ. CDR3 coding DNA: TGTGCCAGCAGCCTCCCCCGACAGGGGTCCGGATCCTACGAGCAGTACTTC. Its protein is CASSLPRQGSGSYEQYF. The complete variable domain, with remaining parts taken from reference TRBV7-8 and TRBJ2-7, reads GAGVSQSPRYKVAKRGQDVALRCDPISGHVSLFWYQQALGQGPEFLTYFQNEAQLDKSGLPSDRFFAERPEGSVSTLKIQRTQQEDSAVYLCASSLPRQGSGSYEQYFGPGTRLTVT.

This chain joins TRBV5-4 and TRBJ2-5; D is possibly TRBD2 (5 bases). Per the germline V gene, CDR1 is SGHNT and CDR2 is YYREEE (reference sequence). The V gene lost 4 bases and the J gene lost 3 bases, with 16 bases spanning the gap. The CDR3 spans 15 residues. The CDR3 DNA is TGTGCCAGCAGCCCACGGACTGGAACGAAAGAGACCCAGTACTTC. Translated, it gives CASSPRTGTKETQYF.